Listed below are T cell receptor beta chains from one sample, sequenced in a study of cytotoxic CD8 clonotypes in ibrutinib-treated CLL. Generated by immunoSEQ multiplex PCR, the TCRdb table keeps only in-frame clones and is missing some. The sample holds roughly 200,000 clones, over 60% seen once. Specimen: PBMCs, collected after 24 months of ibrutinib treatment. These receptors were obtained from a human donor with chronic lymphocytic leukemia. The CDR3 runs from the conserved cysteine through the conserved F or W. D genes are given only for firm matches. Not every row has a clone size; where given, it reads once, few, many or a size class.

J	size	V	D	DNA	CDR3
TRBJ2-1	-	TRBV11-2	TRBD2	TGTGCCAGCAGCCCCTATCTACTAGCGGGAGTATATGAGCAGTTCTTC	CASSPYLLAGVYEQFF
TRBJ2-1	-	TRBV2	TRBD1	TGTGCCAGCAGCGGACAGGGGACCTCCTACAATGAGCAGTTCTTC	CASSGQGTSYNEQFF
TRBJ2-7	-	TRBV19	-	TGTGCCAGTAGTAGCGGGCTTACGGGCAACGAGCAGTACTTC	CASSSGLTGNEQYF
TRBJ2-6	-	TRBV6-6	-	TGTGCCAGCAGTTACAGGGAGCCTGGGGCCAACGTCCTGACTTTC	CASSYREPGANVLTF
TRBJ2-7	once	TRBV7-2	-	TGTGCCAGCAGCCGTGAGGGAATCGAGCAGTACTTC	CASSREGIEQYF
TRBJ2-2	once	TRBV6-1	TRBD1	TGTGCCAGCAGTGAAGCAGGAAGGACAGGGGGCGTCACCGGGGAGCTGTTTTTT	CASSEAGRTGGVTGELFF
TRBJ2-7	few	TRBV7-2	-	TGTGCCAGCAGCTTAGTGTACGAGCAGTACTTC	CASSLVYEQYF
TRBJ1-5	few	TRBV23-1	-	TGCGCCAGCACCCACAACCCTGGACACGGCAATCAGCCCCAGCATTTT	CASTHNPGHGNQPQHF
TRBJ2-1	-	TRBV6-5	TRBD1	TGTGCCAGCAGAGAAACAGGGGTCGTTGAGCAGTTCTTC	CASRETGVVEQFF
TRBJ1-2	-	TRBV29-1	-	TGCAGCGTTGAGCGCCCCCCTACAGGGAACTATGGCTACACCTTC	CSVERPPTGNYGYTF
TRBJ2-2	once	TRBV11-2	-	TGTGCCAGCAGCTTAGAACCGAACACCGGGGAGCTGTTTTTT	CASSLEPNTGELFF
TRBJ2-5	-	TRBV7-9	TRBD1	TGTGCCAGCAGCTTAGCTGGGACAGGGGGGGAGACCCAGTACTTC	CASSLAGTGGETQYF
TRBJ2-5	-	TRBV5-1	-	TGCGCCAGCAGCTTGATGGGGTTGGGACAAGAGACCCAGTACTTC	CASSLMGLGQETQYF
TRBJ2-7	once	TRBV18	-	TGTGCCAGCTCACTTCGGGAGATTTACGAGCAGTACTTC	CASSLREIYEQYF
TRBJ2-7	-	TRBV9	TRBD1	TGTGCCAGCAGCGTAGCTAGGGACAGCTCCTACGAGCAGTACTTC	CASSVARDSSYEQYF
TRBJ2-7	-	TRBV2	-	TGTGCCAGCAGTGACGTAGCGCTCCCGGGCCCTAGGGCCTACGAGCAGTACTTC	CASSDVALPGPRAYEQYF
TRBJ2-7	-	TRBV14	TRBD2	TGTGCCAGCAGCCCAACCCTTAGCGGGAAACAGTACTTC	CASSPTLSGKQYF
TRBJ2-1	-	TRBV13	-	TGTGCCAGCTTTTTAGCGGACTCCACCTACAATGAGCAGTTCTTC	CASFLADSTYNEQFF
TRBJ2-2	-	TRBV7-8	-	TGTGCCAGCAGCTCCCTTTTATACGGGGAGCTGTTTTTT	CASSSLLYGELFF
TRBJ2-3	-	TRBV28	-	TGTGCCAGCAGCACAGGGAGGGGCTGGCGCACAGATACGCAGTATTTT	CASSTGRGWRTDTQYF
TRBJ1-1	-	TRBV5-6	TRBD1	TGTGCCAGCAGCCCTTTATTCAGGGGGATAACTGAAGCTTTCTTT	CASSPLFRGITEAFF
TRBJ1-1	once	TRBV5-1	-	TGCGCCAGCAGCTCTGGGACGGCGTCTACTGAAGCTTTCTTT	CASSSGTASTEAFF
TRBJ1-2	-	TRBV5-4	-	TGTGCCAGCAGCTTAACAGGGCCCTATGGCTACACCTTC	CASSLTGPYGYTF
TRBJ2-7	once	TRBV4-1	TRBD2	TGCGCCAGCAGCCGGGACCCTAGCGGGAGTCTCGAGCAGTACTTC	CASSRDPSGSLEQYF
TRBJ1-4	-	TRBV5-1	-	TGCGCCAGCAGCCCAGGGGACACAACTAATGAAAAACTGTTTTTT	CASSPGDTTNEKLFF
TRBJ1-3	few	TRBV4-3	TRBD1	TGCGCCAGCAGCCAACAGACAGGGGACGGAAACACCATATATTTT	CASSQQTGDGNTIYF
TRBJ2-1	-	TRBV7-9	-	TGTGCCAGCAGCTTTCGAAATGAGCAGTTCTTC	CASSFRNEQFF
TRBJ1-2	-	TRBV15	-	TGTGCCACCAGCCCTACGGCAGGGTATTACTATGGCTACACCTTC	CATSPTAGYYYGYTF
TRBJ1-1	-	TRBV6-6	-	TGTGCCAGCAGTTACGGATTCTTGAACACTGAAGCTTTCTTT	CASSYGFLNTEAFF